The 24 T cell receptor beta chains below all came from one sample that was sequenced in a study of shared clonotypes between healthy human individuals (dated by TCRdb to 2020 to 2022). Library preparation was by the immunoSEQ multiplex PCR assay. TCRdb retrieved this table from immuneACCESS and kept in-frame rearrangements only. Not all clones are present; in checked studies, unresolved V genes account for under half, and no reason is known for the remainder. For this sample the table gives around 2,000,000 clones, of which approximately 94% were detected only once. The leading ten clones occupy 0.9% to 1.3% of the sample. CD8 naive samples consisted of CD45RO-negative cells that were positively selected for CCR7, yielding a CD45RA+CCR7+ population without TemRA cells. Sequencing was performed on naive CD8+ T cells sorted from blood. What this sample's cell subset or site label stands for: CD45RA+CCR7+. Source of these receptors: a man younger than 35 in good health.

The chain has TRBV20-1 and TRBJ2-2; no clear D gene. Germline CDR1 reads DFQATT; CDR2 reads SNEGSKA (reference sequence). This CDR3 contains 11 residues. V was shortened by 4 bases and J by 3 bases, with 3 bases between the two germline ends. The CDR3 here is CSAKYTGELFF. DNA for the CDR3: TGCAGTGCTAAGTACACCGGGGAGCTGTTTTTT.

The CDR3 sequence is CASSGYVHTGELFF. CDR3 bases: TGTGCCAGCAGCGGTTACGTCCACACCGGGGAGCTGTTTTTT. The V gene is TRBV14, the J gene TRBJ2-2, with D unclear. The germline V gene encodes CDR1 SGHDN and CDR2 FVKESK. The CDR3 is made up of 14 amino acids. The V and J ends lost 5 bases and 3 bases respectively, with 10 bases between them.

The chain is built from TRBV27 and TRBJ1-5, with a weak D call TRBD1 (6 bases). Trimming cost V 6 bases and J 0 bases, with 15 bases left between them. The germline gives CDR1 MNHEY, CDR2 SMNVEV (reference sequence). CDR3 length equals 16 residues. CDR3 region: CASRAQGGYSNQPQHF. CDR3 DNA sequence: TGTGCCAGCAGGGCACAGGGTGGGTATAGCAATCAGCCCCAGCATTTT.

This clone was observed once. The rearrangement links TRBV6-1 to TRBJ2-6; D could derive from TRBD1 or TRBD2 (6 bases each). Germline CDR1 MNHNS, CDR2 SASEGT. CDR3 length equals 17 residues. The germline V and J ends were trimmed by 3 bases and 0 bases, with 12 bases remaining between them. In DNA form, the CDR3 reads TGTGCCAGCAGTGATGGGGGGCCTTTCTCTGGGGCCAACGTCCTGACTTTC. Protein product: CASSDGGPFSGANVLTF.

The rearrangement joins TRBV2 to TRBJ2-5; D is undetermined. The V gene's germline CDR1 is SNHLY and CDR2 FYNNEI. Trimming removed 2 bases at V and 2 bases at J, with 6 bases between. The CDR3 length is 13 residues. The CDR3 DNA is TGTGCCAGCAGTGAAACCATACAAGAGACCCAGTACTTC. Encoded protein: CASSETIQETQYF.

The CDR3 region has the DNA TGTGCCAGCAGCGGGGACAAGTCTCTTCCTACGAACACCGGGGAGCTGTTTTTT. Translated: CASSGDKSLPTNTGELFF. The genes are TRBV2 and TRBJ2-2; tentatively, D is TRBD1 (6 bases). The CDR3 sequence is 18 residues long. V lost 6 bases and J 0 bases, leaving 20 bases between the germline ends. Germline V lookup: CDR1 SNHLY, CDR2 FYNNEI.

The V gene is TRBV5-8, the J gene TRBJ2-7; 9 nucleotides match TRBD1. The CDR3 spans 15 residues. Germline CDR1 SGHTS, CDR2 YDEGEE. The V segment lost 4 bases and the J segment 5 bases; nucleotides outside the gene matches: 10. CDR3 region: CASSKGTGTRHEQYF. The CDR3 nucleotides are TGTGCCAGCAGCAAGGGGACAGGGACCCGTCACGAGCAGTACTTC.

The chain joins TRBV6-1 to TRBJ2-7, with 10 bases matching TRBD2. CDR1 and CDR2 (germline): MNHNS, SASEGT. The CDR3 is made up of 14 amino acids. The ends lost 6 bases at V and 3 bases at J; junction bases unmatched: 5. The DNA of the CDR3 is TGTGCCAGCAGAGCCAGCGGGGGGGACTACGAGCAGTACTTC. Amino acid sequence: CASRASGGDYEQYF.

The V and J genes are TRBV5-8 and TRBJ2-1; D is perhaps TRBD1 or TRBD2 (6 bases each). This CDR3 region has 15 residues. V was clipped by 2 bases and J by 8 bases, with 17 bases between them. Germline CDR1 reads SGHTS; CDR2 reads YDEGEE. The CDR3 protein is CASSLSGQGSHEQFF. The CDR3 nucleotides read TGTGCCAGCAGCTTAAGCGGGCAGGGGTCGCATGAGCAGTTCTTC.

This clone was counted a single time. CDR3 nucleotides: TGTGCCAGCAGCTCCGACAGGGCGGTGAACTATGGCTACACCTTC. It encodes CASSSDRAVNYGYTF. The gene calls are TRBV7-9 and TRBJ1-2; 7 bases agree with TRBD1. The CDR3 totals 15 residues. After removal of 4 bases from V and 2 bases from J, the junction contained 7 bases not matched to a gene. Per the germline V gene, CDR1 is SEHNR and CDR2 is FQNEAQ (reference sequence).

This chain uses TRBV11-2 with TRBJ2-1; D is undetermined. Trimming removed 1 base from V and 6 bases from J, with 10 bases in between. CDR1 SGHAT and CDR2 FQNNGV come from the germline V gene. The CDR3 is 14 amino acids. CDR3 region: CASSLGAYSNEQFF. Here the CDR3 DNA reads TGTGCCAGCAGCTTAGGGGCCTATTCCAATGAGCAGTTCTTC.

The chain joins TRBV11-2 to TRBJ1-1, with D unclear. The CDR3 contains 12 residues. V gave up 1 base and J gave up 11 bases, with 11 bases separating them. Germline CDR1 reads SGHAT; CDR2 reads FQNNGV. The CDR3 here is CASSLGVVGAFF. For the CDR3, the DNA is TGTGCCAGCAGCTTAGGGGTAGTAGGGGCTTTCTTT.

V is TRBV5-1 and J is TRBJ2-6; D gene uncertain. V shed 2 bases and J shed 1 base, with 1 base lying between them. The CDR3 is 13 residues long. CDR1 SGHRS and CDR2 YFSETQ come from the germline V gene. The CDR3 region is CASSLSGANVLTF. The CDR3 bases are TGCGCCAGCAGCTTATCTGGGGCCAACGTCCTGACTTTC.

On this clone: Other nucleotide sequences from this sample produce the same CDR3. V is TRBV30 and J is TRBJ2-7; the D is unclear. The CDR3 extends over 13 amino acids. Trimming took 0 bases from V and 0 from J, leaving 6 bases between them. CDR1 and CDR2 (germline): GTSNPN, SVGIG (reference sequence). Here the CDR3 DNA reads TGTGCCTGGAGTGTACTATCCTCCTACGAGCAGTACTTC. Amino acids: CAWSVLSSYEQYF.

The rearrangement joins TRBV27 to TRBJ2-1, with 7 bases matching TRBD2. V lost 6 bases to trimming and J lost 6 bases; unmatched junction nucleotides: 8. The CDR3 extends over 14 amino acids. Germline lookup yields CDR1 MNHEY and CDR2 SMNVEV (reference sequence). The CDR3 sequence: CASRSGTPLNEQFF. The CDR3 coding sequence is TGTGCCAGCAGAAGCGGGACCCCCCTCAATGAGCAGTTCTTC.

This clone was observed once. V usage is TRBV7-9 and J usage is TRBJ2-7; D is perhaps TRBD1 (6 bases). In germline, CDR1 is SEHNR, CDR2 FQNEAQ (reference sequence). The CDR3 length is 16 residues. V lost 3 bases and J 4 bases, leaving 19 bases between the germline ends. For the CDR3, the DNA is TGTGCCAGCAGCTTCTCTAAGGGACAAGACAATTACGAGCAGTACTTC. This sequence encodes CASSFSKGQDNYEQYF.

The chain has TRBV7-9 and TRBJ1-1; 10 nucleotides align to TRBD1. This CDR3 contains 15 residues. Germline V lookup: CDR1 SEHNR, CDR2 FQNEAQ (reference sequence). V was pared by 3 bases and J by 3 bases, with 4 bases of the junction left unmatched. The CDR3 DNA reads as TGTGCCAGCAGCTTGGGACAGGGGACTCACACTGAAGCTTTCTTT. Its translation is CASSLGQGTHTEAFF.

The chain combines TRBV7-6 with TRBJ2-7, with D possibly being TRBD1 (6 bases). Trimming shortened V by 1 base and J by 5 bases, and 12 bases separated the two germline ends. The CDR3 consists of 14 residues. CDR1 is SGHVS, CDR2 FNYEAQ, per germline. This CDR3 reads CASSLGPEGDEQYF. The DNA of the CDR3 is TGTGCCAGCAGCTTAGGGCCCGAGGGGGACGAGCAGTACTTC.

The V call is TRBV6-6, the J call TRBJ2-7; 7 nucleotides align to TRBD1. There are 14 residues in the CDR3. Germline trimming cut 2 bases from V and 7 bases from J; bases unmatched to any gene: 8. CDR1 and CDR2 (germline): MNHNY, SVGAGI (reference sequence). CDR3 DNA sequence: TGTGCCAGCAGTTACGGGGACAGACCTACGGAGCAGTACTTC. This translates into CASSYGDRPTEQYF.

V usage is TRBV27 and J usage is TRBJ2-7; 13 bases are shared with TRBD2. V was pared by 9 bases and J by 5 bases, with 10 bases of the junction left unmatched. The CDR3 runs 15 residues. CDR1 and CDR2 (germline): MNHEY, SMNVEV (reference sequence). The CDR3 DNA sequence: TGTGCCAGTTCCCCGGGGACTAGCGGGGACAACGAGCAGTACTTC. It translates to CASSPGTSGDNEQYF.

The CDR3 DNA sequence: TGTGCCAGCAGTTTTATCTCCGGGGGACACCAAGAGACCCAGTACTTC. Its translation is CASSFISGGHQETQYF. The J gene is TRBJ2-5, the V gene TRBV28, with TRBD2 as a possible D gene (6 bases). The V and J ends lost 3 bases and 0 bases respectively, with 14 bases between them. Germline V lookup: CDR1 MDHEN, CDR2 SYDVKM. The CDR3 loop spans 16 amino acids.

The chain carries TRBV30 and TRBJ2-1, with unresolved D. Germline lookup yields CDR1 GTSNPN and CDR2 SVGIG (reference sequence). This CDR3 contains 12 residues. With 4 bases removed from V and 9 bases from J, the gap between germline ends came to 13 bases. In DNA, the CDR3 is TGTGCCTGGACTGGCCCCGAGGTTGAGCAGTTCTTC. This gives the protein CAWTGPEVEQFF. Complete variable domain (other parts from reference TRBV30 and TRBJ2-1): SQTIHQWPATLVQPVGSPLSLECTVEGTSNPNLYWYRQAAGRGLQLLFYSVGIGQISSEVPQNLSASRPQDRQFILSSKKLLLSDSGFYLCAWTGPEVEQFFGPGTRLTVL.

The chain carries TRBV6-6 and TRBJ1-1; tentative D call: TRBD1 (5 bases). The CDR3 extends over 14 amino acids. CDR1 is MNHNY and CDR2 is SVGAGI in the germline V gene (reference sequence). Between the trimmed V and J ends, which lost 8 bases and 3 bases, there was a span of 16 bases. The CDR3 DNA reads as TGTGCCAGCCTCTTTTTAGGGGCCGACACTGAAGCTTTCTTT. It codes for CASLFLGADTEAFF.

The chain uses TRBV5-6 and TRBJ1-3; D may be TRBD1 (5 bases). The CDR3 loop spans 14 amino acids. The V end lost 3 bases, the J end lost 3 bases, and 10 bases lay between the germline ends. CDR1 is SGHDT, CDR2 YYEEEE, per germline. The CDR3 DNA reads as TGTGCCAGCAGCTGGGGGGGTTTTGGAAACACCATATATTTT. Translated, it gives CASSWGGFGNTIYF.